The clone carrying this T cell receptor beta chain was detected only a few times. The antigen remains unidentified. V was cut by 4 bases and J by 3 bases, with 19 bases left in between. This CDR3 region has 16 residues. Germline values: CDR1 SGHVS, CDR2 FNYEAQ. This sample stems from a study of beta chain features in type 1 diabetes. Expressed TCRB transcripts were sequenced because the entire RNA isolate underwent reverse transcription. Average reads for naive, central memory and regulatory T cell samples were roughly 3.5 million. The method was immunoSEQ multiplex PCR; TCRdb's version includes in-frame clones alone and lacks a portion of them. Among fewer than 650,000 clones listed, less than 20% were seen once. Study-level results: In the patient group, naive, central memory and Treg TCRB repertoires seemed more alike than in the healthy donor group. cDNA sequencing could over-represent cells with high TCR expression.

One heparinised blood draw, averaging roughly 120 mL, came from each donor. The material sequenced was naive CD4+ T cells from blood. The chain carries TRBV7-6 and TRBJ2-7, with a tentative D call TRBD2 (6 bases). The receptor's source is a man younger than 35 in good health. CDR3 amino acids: CASSSPRAGRNYEQYF. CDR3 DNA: TGTGCCAGCAGCTCACCCCGGGCGGGACGGAACTACGAGCAGTACTTC.